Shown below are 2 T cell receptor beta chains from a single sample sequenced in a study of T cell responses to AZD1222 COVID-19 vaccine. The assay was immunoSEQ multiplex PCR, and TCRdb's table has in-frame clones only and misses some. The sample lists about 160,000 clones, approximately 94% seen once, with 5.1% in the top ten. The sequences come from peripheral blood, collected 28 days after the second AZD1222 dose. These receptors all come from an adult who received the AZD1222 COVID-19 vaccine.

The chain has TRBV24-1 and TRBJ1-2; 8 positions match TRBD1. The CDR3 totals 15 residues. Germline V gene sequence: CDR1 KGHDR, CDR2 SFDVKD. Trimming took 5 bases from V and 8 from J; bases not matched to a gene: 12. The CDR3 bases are TGTGCCACCAGTGCTGCGACAGGGGAAAGGGGAGGCTACACCTTC. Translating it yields CATSAATGERGGYTF.

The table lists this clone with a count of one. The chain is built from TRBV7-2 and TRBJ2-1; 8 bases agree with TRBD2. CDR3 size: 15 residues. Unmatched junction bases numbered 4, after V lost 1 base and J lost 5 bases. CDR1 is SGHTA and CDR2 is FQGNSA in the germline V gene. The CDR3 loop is CASSLGTSLHNEQFF. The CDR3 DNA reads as TGTGCCAGCAGCTTAGGGACTAGCCTCCACAATGAGCAGTTCTTC.